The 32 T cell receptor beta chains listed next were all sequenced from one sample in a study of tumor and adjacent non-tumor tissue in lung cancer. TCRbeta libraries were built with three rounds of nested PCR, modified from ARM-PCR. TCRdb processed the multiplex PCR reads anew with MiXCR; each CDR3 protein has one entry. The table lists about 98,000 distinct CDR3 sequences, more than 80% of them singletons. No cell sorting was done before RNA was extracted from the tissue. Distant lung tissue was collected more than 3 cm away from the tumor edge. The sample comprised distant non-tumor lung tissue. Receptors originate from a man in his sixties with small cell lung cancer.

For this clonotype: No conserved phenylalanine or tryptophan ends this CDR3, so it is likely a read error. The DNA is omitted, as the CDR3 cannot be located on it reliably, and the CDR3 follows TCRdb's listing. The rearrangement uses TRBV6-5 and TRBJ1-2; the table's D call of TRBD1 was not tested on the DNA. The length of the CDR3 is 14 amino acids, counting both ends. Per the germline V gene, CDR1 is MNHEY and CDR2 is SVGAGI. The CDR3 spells CASSDPGHTYGYTL.

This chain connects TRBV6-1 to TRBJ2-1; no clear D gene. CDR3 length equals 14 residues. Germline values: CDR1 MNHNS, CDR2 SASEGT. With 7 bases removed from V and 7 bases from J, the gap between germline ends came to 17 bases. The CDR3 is CASIFGSSRNEQFF. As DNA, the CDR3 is TGTGCCAGCATCTTTGGCAGTAGTAGGAATGAGCAGTTCTTC.

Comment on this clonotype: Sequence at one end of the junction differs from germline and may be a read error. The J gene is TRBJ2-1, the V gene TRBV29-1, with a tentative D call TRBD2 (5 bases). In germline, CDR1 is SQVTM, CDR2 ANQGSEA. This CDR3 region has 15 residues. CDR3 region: CNVTRGQLWVEEQFF. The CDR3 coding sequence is TGCAACGTTACGAGAGGGCAACTCTGGGTGGAAGAGCAGTTCTTC.

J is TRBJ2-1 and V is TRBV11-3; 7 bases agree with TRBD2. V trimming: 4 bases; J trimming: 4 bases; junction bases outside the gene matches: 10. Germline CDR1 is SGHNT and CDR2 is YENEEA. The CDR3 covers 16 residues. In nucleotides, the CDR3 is TGTGCCAGCAGCTCTCTAGGTGGGGGGGTGTACAATGAGCAGTTCTTC. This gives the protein CASSSLGGGVYNEQFF.

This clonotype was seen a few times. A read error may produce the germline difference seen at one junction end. The CDR3 DNA sequence: TGTGCCAGTAGTTTCTCTGGGACAGATACCCGGGAGCTGTTTTTT. It specifies CASSFSGTDTRELFF. The chain carries TRBV12-3 or TRBV12-4 and TRBJ2-2; 7 nucleotides align to TRBD1. The CDR3 is 15 residues long.

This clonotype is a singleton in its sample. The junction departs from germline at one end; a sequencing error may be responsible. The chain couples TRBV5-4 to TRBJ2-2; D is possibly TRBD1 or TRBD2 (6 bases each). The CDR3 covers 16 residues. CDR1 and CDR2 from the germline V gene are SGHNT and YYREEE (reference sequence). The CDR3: CASSPYNMGGTGELFF. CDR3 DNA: TGTGCCAGCAGCCCGTACAACATGGGGGGCACCGGGGAGCTATTTTTT.

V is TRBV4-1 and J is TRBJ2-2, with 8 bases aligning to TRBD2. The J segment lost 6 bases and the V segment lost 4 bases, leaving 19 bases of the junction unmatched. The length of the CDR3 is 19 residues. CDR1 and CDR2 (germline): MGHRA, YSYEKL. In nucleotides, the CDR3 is TGCGCCAGCAGCCGAGTCCCGGGACTAGAGGGAGGTAACTCCGGGGAGCTGTTTTTT. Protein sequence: CASSRVPGLEGGNSGELFF.

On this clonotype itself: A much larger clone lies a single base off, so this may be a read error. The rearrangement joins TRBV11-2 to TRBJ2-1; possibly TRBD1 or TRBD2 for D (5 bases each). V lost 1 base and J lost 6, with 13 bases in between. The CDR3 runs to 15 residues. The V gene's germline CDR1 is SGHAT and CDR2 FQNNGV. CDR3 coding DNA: TGTGCCAGCAGCTTAGGACTTGAGGGGAGCAATGAGCAGTTCTTC. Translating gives CASSLGLEGSNEQFF.

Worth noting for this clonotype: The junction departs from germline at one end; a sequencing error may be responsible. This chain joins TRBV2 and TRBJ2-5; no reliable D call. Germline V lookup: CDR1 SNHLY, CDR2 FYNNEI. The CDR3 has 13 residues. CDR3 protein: CASSAQIKDTQYF. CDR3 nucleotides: TGTGCCAGCAGTGCACAGATAAAAGATACCCAGTACTTC.

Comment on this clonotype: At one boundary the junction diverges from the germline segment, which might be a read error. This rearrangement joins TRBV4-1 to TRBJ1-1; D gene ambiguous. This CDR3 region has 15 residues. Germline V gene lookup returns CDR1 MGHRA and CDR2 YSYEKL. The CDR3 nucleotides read TGCGCCAGCATCCAAGTTCCATGGCGTGGGACTGAAGCTTTCTTT. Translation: CASIQVPWRGTEAFF.

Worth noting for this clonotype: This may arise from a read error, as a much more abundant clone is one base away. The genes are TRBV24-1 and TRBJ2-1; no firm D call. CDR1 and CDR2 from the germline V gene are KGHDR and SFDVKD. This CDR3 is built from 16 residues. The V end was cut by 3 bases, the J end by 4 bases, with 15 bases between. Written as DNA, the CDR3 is TGTGCCACCAGTGATCCTGGCGGAGCTACGTACAATGAGCAGTTCTTC. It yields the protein CATSDPGGATYNEQFF.

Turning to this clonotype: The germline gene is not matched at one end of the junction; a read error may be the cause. The CDR3 spells CASSRIRESTEAIF. CDR3 sequence (DNA): TGTGCCAGCAGCCGTATCAGGGAGAGCACTGAAGCTATCTTT. The rearrangement joins TRBV11-3 to TRBJ1-1; D may be TRBD1 (5 bases). CDR1 and CDR2 (germline): SGHNT, YENEEA. The CDR3 runs 14 residues.

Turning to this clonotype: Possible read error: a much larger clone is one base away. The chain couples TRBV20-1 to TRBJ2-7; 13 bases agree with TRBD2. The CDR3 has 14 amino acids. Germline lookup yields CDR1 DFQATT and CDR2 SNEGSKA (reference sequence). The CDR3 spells CNARGGTSGTEQYF. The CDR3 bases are TGCAATGCTCGGGGGGGGACTAGCGGGACCGAGCAGTACTTC.

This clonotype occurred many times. Here the CDR3 DNA reads TGTGCCAGCAGCGCGGGACCGGGGGGACGCACCATATATTTT. Translation gives CASSAGPGGRTIYF. The chain carries TRBV9 and TRBJ1-3; TRBD1 is a possible D gene (5 bases). This CDR3 comprises 14 residues. CDR1 SGDLS and CDR2 YYNGEE come from the germline V gene. V lost 3 bases to trimming and J lost 9 bases, with 16 bases between them.

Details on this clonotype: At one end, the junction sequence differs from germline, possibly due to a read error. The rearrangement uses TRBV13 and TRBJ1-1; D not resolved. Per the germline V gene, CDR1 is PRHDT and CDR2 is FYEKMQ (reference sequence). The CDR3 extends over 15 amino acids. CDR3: CASRTRGGMNTEAVF. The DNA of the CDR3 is TGTGCCAGCAGGACTCGGGGAGGTATGAATACTGAAGCTGTCTTT. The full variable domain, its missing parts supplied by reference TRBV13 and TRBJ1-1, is AAGVIQSPRHLIKEKRETATLKCYPIPRHDTVYWYQQGPGQDPQFLISFYEKMQSDKGSIPDRFSAQQFSDYHSELNMSSLELGDSALYFCASRTRGGMNTEAVFGQGTRLTVV.

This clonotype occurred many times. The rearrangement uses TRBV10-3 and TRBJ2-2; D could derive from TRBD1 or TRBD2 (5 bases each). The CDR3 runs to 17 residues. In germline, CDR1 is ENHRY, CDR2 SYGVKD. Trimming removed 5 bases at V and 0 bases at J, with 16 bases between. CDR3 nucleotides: TGTGCCATCAGTTCCACACCGGGACGCACGAACACCGGGGAGCTGTTTTTT. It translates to CAISSTPGRTNTGELFF.

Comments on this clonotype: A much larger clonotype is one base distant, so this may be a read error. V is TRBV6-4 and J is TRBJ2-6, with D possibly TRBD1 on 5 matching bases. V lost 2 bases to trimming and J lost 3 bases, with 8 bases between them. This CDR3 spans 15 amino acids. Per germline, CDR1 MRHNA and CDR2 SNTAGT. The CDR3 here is CASSDTGYGANVLTF. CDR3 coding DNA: TGTGCCAGCAGTGACACAGGCTATGGGGCCAACGTCCTGACTTTC.

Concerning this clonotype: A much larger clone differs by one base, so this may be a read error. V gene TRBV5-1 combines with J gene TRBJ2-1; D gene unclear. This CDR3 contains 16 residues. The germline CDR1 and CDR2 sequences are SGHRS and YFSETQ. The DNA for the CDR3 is TGCGCCGGCAGCTTGGGTGCGGCTACCTCCTACAATGAGCAGTTCTTC. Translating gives CAGSLGAATSYNEQFF.

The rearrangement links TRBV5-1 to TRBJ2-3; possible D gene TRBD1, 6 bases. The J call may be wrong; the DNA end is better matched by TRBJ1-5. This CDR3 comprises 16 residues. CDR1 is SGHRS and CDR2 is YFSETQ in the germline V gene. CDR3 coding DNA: TGCGCCAGCAGCTCGGGACAAGCGGGAGCCACAGATACGCAGCATTTT. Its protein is CASSSGQAGATDTQHF.

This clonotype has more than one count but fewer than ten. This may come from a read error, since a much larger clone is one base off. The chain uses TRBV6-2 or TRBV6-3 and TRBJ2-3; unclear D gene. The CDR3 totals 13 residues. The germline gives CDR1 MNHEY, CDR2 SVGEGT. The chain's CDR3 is CASTRGQADTQDF. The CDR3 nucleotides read TGTGCCAGCACCCGCGGTCAGGCAGATACGCAGGATTTT.

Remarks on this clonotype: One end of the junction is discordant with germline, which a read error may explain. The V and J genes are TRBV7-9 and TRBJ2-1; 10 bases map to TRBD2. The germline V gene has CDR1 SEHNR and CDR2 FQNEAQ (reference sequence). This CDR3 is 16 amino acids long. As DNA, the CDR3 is TGTGTCAGCAGCCCTCTACAGCGGGAGGGCCAAGATGAGCAGTTCTTC. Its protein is CVSSPLQREGQDEQFF.

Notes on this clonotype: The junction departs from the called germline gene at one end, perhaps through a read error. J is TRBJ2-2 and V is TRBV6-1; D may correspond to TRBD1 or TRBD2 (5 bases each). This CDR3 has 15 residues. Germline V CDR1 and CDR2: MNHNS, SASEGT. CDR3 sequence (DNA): TGTGCCAGCAGGAGGGAAGGCCGCTTCACCAGGGAGCTGATTTTT. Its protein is CASRREGRFTRELIF.

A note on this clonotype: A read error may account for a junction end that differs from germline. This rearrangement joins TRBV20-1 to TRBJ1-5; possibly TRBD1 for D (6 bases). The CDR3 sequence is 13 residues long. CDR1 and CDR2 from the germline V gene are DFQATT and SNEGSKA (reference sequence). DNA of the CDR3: TGCAATACCGTCTCAGGGGACAATCAGCTCCAGCATTTT. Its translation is CNTVSGDNQLQHF.

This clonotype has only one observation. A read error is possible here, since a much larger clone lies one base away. In DNA, the CDR3 is TGTGGCACCAGATCCACAGGGGCAGATACGCAGTATTTT. Its translation: CGTRSTGADTQYF. This chain links TRBV24-1 with TRBJ2-3; 7 bases match TRBD1. Germline V lookup: CDR1 KGHDR, CDR2 SFDVKD. The CDR3 contains 13 residues.

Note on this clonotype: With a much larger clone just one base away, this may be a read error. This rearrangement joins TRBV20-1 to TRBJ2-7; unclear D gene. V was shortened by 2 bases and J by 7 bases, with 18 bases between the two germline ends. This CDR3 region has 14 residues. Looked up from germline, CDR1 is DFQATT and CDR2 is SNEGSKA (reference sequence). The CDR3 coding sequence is TGCAGTGCTAGAAACGTAAACTCCCTCCGGGAGCAGTACTTC. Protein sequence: CSARNVNSLREQYF.

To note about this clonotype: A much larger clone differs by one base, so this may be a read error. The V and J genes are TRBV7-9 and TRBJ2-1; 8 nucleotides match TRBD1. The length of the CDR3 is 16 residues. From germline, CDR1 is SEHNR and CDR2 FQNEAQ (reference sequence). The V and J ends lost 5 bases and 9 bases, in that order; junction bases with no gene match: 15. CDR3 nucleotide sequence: TGTGCCAGCAGCCCACAGATAGGACAGGGTATGATTGAGCAGTTCTTC. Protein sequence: CASSPQIGQGMIEQFF.

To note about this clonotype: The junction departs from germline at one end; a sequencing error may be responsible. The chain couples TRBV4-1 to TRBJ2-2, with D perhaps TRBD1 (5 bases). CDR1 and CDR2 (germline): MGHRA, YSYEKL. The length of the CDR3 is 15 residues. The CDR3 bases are TGCGCCAGCAGCCAACACGACAGAAACACCCGGGAGCTGTTTTTT. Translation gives CASSQHDRNTRELFF.

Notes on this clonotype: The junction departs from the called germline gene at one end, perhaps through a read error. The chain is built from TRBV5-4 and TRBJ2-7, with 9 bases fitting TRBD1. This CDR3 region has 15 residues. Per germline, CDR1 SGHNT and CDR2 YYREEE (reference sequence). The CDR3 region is CDSNRQTGGSHEQYF. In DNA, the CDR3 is TGTGACAGCAACCGCCAGACAGGGGGTTCCCACGAGCAGTACTTC. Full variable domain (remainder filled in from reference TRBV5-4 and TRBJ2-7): ETGVTQSPTHLIKTRGQQVTLRCSSQSGHNTVSWYQQALGQGPQFIFQYYREEENGRGNFPPRFSGLQFPNYSSELNVNALELDDSALYLCDSNRQTGGSHEQYFGPGTRLTVT.

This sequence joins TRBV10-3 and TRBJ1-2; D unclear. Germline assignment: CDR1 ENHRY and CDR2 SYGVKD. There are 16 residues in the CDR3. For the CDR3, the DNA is TGTACCGTCAGTGAGCAGTTGTCAGGCCGAGGTGGGGGCTACACCTTC. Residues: CTVSEQLSGRGGGYTF.

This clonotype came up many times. The chain's CDR3 is CSVEQVQWLAGGNEQFF. In DNA, the CDR3 is TGCAGCGTTGAACAGGTGCAGTGGCTAGCGGGGGGGAATGAGCAGTTCTTC. J is TRBJ2-1 and V is TRBV29-1; TRBD2 matches at 12 bases. Trimming cost V 2 bases and J 7 bases; bases outside gene matches: 12. Germline V lookup: CDR1 SQVTM, CDR2 ANQGSEA. The CDR3 spans 17 residues.

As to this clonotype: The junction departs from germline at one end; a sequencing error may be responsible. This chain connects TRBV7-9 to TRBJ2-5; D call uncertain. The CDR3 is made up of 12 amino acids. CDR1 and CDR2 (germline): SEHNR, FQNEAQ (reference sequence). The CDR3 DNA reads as TGTGTCAGCACTCCAGTGCAAGAGACCCAGTACTTC. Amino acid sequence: CVSTPVQETQYF.

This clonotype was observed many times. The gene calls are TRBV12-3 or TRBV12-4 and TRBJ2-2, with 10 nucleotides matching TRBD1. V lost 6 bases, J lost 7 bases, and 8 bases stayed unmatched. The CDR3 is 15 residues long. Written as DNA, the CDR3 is TGTGCCAGCAGATCGACAGGGGGCGTTCACGGGGAGCTGTTTTTT. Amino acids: CASRSTGGVHGELFF.